The T cell receptor beta chain under discussion was sequenced for a study of PD-1 blockade in classical Hodgkin lymphoma. Study findings and constraints: A reduction in baseline TCR diversity was reportedly seen in newly diagnosed patients relative to healthy donors.

This clone was observed once. What it binds is unknown. Time point described: newly diagnosed, previously untreated cHL patient sample. Magnetic negative selection was used to purify CD8+ T cells from thawed PBMCs. Newly diagnosed, untreated classical Hodgkin lymphoma PBMCs provided comparison. TCRdb's table, derived via immunoSEQ multiplex PCR, lists solely in-frame clones and lacks some. The profile shows approximately 9,300 clones, under 90% of them singletons. The V gene's germline CDR1 is MNHNS and CDR2 SASEGT. CDR3 length equals 14 residues. V gave up 6 bases and J gave up 2 bases, with 14 bases separating them.

The origin of this receptor is a human donor with classical Hodgkin lymphoma. The sequencing input was CD8+ T cells from blood. V usage is TRBV6-1 and J usage is TRBJ2-7; D is perhaps TRBD1 (6 bases). The CDR3 coding sequence is TGTGCCAGCAGATTGGGCAGGGGAGCCTACGAGCAGTACTTC. Its translation: CASRLGRGAYEQYF.